This note documents a single T cell receptor (beta chain) sequence. Per the germline V gene, CDR1 is MNHEY and CDR2 is SMNVEV (reference sequence). V lost 5 bases and J lost 8, with 15 bases in between. There are 13 residues in the CDR3. The record originates from a study of blood T cells in healthy people across ages. Study details: The capture of about one barcoded beta molecule per two T cells was achieved by template switching.

A second 7 to 11 cycle PCR used barcoded and J-beta primers. TCRdb redid the calling of the 5' RACE reads with MiXCR, one entry per CDR3 protein. This table holds 380,000 or so distinct CDR3 sequences, over 45% found once. This clonotype was sampled from a man aged 55-75 years in good health. The chain has TRBV27 and TRBJ1-2, with a weak D call TRBD1 (6 bases). Sequencing was done on a sample of blood. Here the CDR3 reads CASSPGGGGGYTF. CDR3 sequence (DNA): TGTGCCAGCAGTCCCGGGGGGGGCGGCGGCTACACCTTC.